This T cell receptor (beta chain) appears in the sequencing data of a study of cytotoxic CD8 clonotypes in ibrutinib-treated CLL. Library input was about 2 micrograms of DNA from cryopreserved PBMCs. CDR3 length: 13 amino acids. The V and J ends lost 4 bases and 5 bases respectively, with 9 bases between them. Per the germline V gene, CDR1 is SGHTA and CDR2 is FQGNSA. Profiling relied on immunoSEQ multiplex PCR, and the TCRdb table lists in-frame clones only, not all of them. The table has over 65,000 clones, 79% seen once. As to this clone: Its antigen is currently unknown.

Study-level findings and limits: The study found baseline clonality above age-matched healthy donors, tracking circulating CD8+ T-cell counts. Elevated clonality accompanied ibrutinib response, with a return toward baseline values at progression.

Sample: PBMCs, taken after 12 months of ibrutinib treatment. The origin of this receptor is a human donor with chronic lymphocytic leukemia. The chain is built from TRBV7-2 and TRBJ1-3; TRBD1 is a possible D gene (6 bases). The CDR3 loop reads CASSSGGRNTIYF. Here the CDR3 DNA reads TGTGCCAGCAGCTCTGGGGGCAGAAACACCATATATTTT.